This is a list of T cell receptor beta chains from one sample in a study of cytomegalovirus exposure and HLA in healthy donors. Generated by immunoSEQ multiplex PCR, the TCRdb table keeps only in-frame clones and is missing some. The sample records some 170,000 clones, about 88% being singletons. The specimen was PBMCs. These receptor sequences come from a woman aged 18 to 35 in good health and CMV-seronegative. CDR3s include the opening cysteine and the closing phenylalanine or tryptophan. Fields, in order: clone size, D gene, J gene, V gene, CDR3 DNA, CDR3 protein. A D gene is named only where the DNA matches it firmly. Some rows mark clone size as missing; the rest say once, few, many or name a class of expanded clone.

>-|-|TRBJ2-7|TRBV6-1
TGTGCCACTCAGAAGCGGGACAGGAGCTCCTACGAGCAGTACTTC
CATQKRDRSSYEQYF
>-|-|TRBJ2-7|TRBV7-2
TGTGCCAGCAGCTTAGGCGGCGCACCTAACTACGAGCAGTACTTC
CASSLGGAPNYEQYF
>-|-|TRBJ1-2|TRBV9
TGTGCCAGCAGCGTAGATCAGAACTATGGCTACACCTTC
CASSVDQNYGYTF
>-|-|TRBJ2-7|TRBV30
TGTGCCTGGACAAGGGGATCGACCTACGAGCAGTACTTC
CAWTRGSTYEQYF
>once|TRBD1|TRBJ1-1|TRBV5-1
TGCGCCAGCAGATCCGGGACAGGGGGAGAGGAAGCTTTCTTT
CASRSGTGGEEAFF
>-|TRBD2|TRBJ2-2|TRBV4-2
TGTGCCAGCAGCCAAGAGCAGCGGGAGTACCCCGGGGAGCTGTTTTTT
CASSQEQREYPGELFF
>-|-|TRBJ1-5|TRBV30
TGTGCCTGGAGTACCCCTCGCGGGGACCAAAGCAATCAGCCCCAGCATTTT
CAWSTPRGDQSNQPQHF
>-|-|TRBJ1-2|TRBV29-1
TGCAGCGTTCGGCCGGTAGAGGGTGGCTACACCTTC
CSVRPVEGGYTF
>-|-|TRBJ2-7|TRBV4-1
TGCGCCAGCAGCCAAGAGGGCGGGCGGGACTACGAGCAGTACTTC
CASSQEGGRDYEQYF
>-|-|TRBJ2-3|TRBV11-2
TGTGCCAGCAGCTCGTTAGGGGGGGGCGGGACAGGACTGGTAGATACGCAGTATTTT
CASSSLGGGGTGLVDTQYF
>-|-|TRBJ2-6|TRBV6-1
TGTGCCAGCAGTGCCGGACTCGATAACGTCCTGACTTTC
CASSAGLDNVLTF
>-|-|TRBJ1-2|TRBV7-9
TGTGCCAGCAGCTTAATGGGGGGATATGGCTACACCTTC
CASSLMGGYGYTF
>-|-|TRBJ2-7|TRBV13
TGTGCCAGCAGCTTAGAGGGGGGGCTGACTTCCTACGAGCAGTACTTC
CASSLEGGLTSYEQYF
>-|-|TRBJ2-7|TRBV5-4
TGTGCCAGCAGCGGGGAACTAGGTGGCGAGCAGTACTTC
CASSGELGGEQYF
>-|TRBD1|TRBJ1-2|TRBV4-3
TGCGCCAGCAGCCAAGGAACAGGGGGCAGAAATGGCTACACCTTC
CASSQGTGGRNGYTF
>-|TRBD1|TRBJ1-2|TRBV4-1
TGCGCCAGCAGCCAAGAGAGGGACAGGGAAACCTATGGCTACACCTTC
CASSQERDRETYGYTF
>-|TRBD1|TRBJ1-5|TRBV30
TGTGCCTGGGACTCAGGGGGGAATCAGCCCCAGCATTTT
CAWDSGGNQPQHF
>few|-|TRBJ2-7|TRBV27
TGTGCCAGCAGTTTGGACAGCTCCTACGAGCAGTACTTC
CASSLDSSYEQYF
>-|TRBD2|TRBJ2-7|TRBV28
TGTGCCAGCTACACCCCGCCCGGGACTAGCGGGAGGTCCCACGAGCAGTACTTC
CASYTPPGTSGRSHEQYF
>-|-|TRBJ1-1|TRBV5-6
TGTGCCAGCAGCTTGGCAAGGAGGGTGAACACTGAAGCTTTCTTT
CASSLARRVNTEAFF
>-|-|TRBJ2-5|TRBV5-6
TGTGCCAGCAGCTTGGTTTCGATTAACAATCAAGAGACCCAGTACTTC
CASSLVSINNQETQYF
>-|-|TRBJ2-3|TRBV2
TGTGCCAGCAGTGATGTGGGAGATTCAGTAGATACGCAGTATTTT
CASSDVGDSVDTQYF
>-|TRBD1|TRBJ2-7|TRBV19
TGTGCCAGTAGTATAGCCGGGACAGGGAGCTCCTACGAGCAGTACTTC
CASSIAGTGSSYEQYF
>-|TRBD1|TRBJ2-3|TRBV12-5
TGTGCTAGTGGTGTCCGGACAGGGGGAGTGGATACGCAGTATTTT
CASGVRTGGVDTQYF
>few|-|TRBJ2-2|TRBV6-1
TGTGCCAGCAGAAGACCAGGGGAGACCACCGGGGAGCTGTTTTTT
CASRRPGETTGELFF
>-|-|TRBJ1-5|TRBV12-5
TGTGCTAGTGGGAGAGGGGGGGATCAGCCCCAGCATTTT
CASGRGGDQPQHF
>few|-|TRBJ1-5|TRBV6-1
TGTGCCAGCAGTGACCCCTGGGGGGGGAGCAATCAGCCCCAGCATTTT
CASSDPWGGSNQPQHF
>-|-|TRBJ1-2|TRBV4-3
TGCGCCAGCAGCCAAGATCGGCAGGGCCCTAACTATGGCTACACCTTC
CASSQDRQGPNYGYTF
>-|TRBD1|TRBJ1-2|TRBV27
TGTGCCAGCAGTTTCGGTGGGACAGGACTTAACTATGGCTACACCTTC
CASSFGGTGLNYGYTF
>-|-|TRBJ2-2|TRBV9
TGTGCCAGCAGCCCTAAGAGGGCGAACACCGGGGAGCTGTTTTTT
CASSPKRANTGELFF
>-|TRBD2|TRBJ2-3|TRBV27
TGTGCCAGCAGTTTATACGGGGGGATCACAGATACGCAGTATTTT
CASSLYGGITDTQYF
>-|-|TRBJ1-5|TRBV19
TGTGCCAGTAGTATCCGAGGGGGAGGCAATCAGCCCCAGCATTTT
CASSIRGGGNQPQHF
>-|TRBD2|TRBJ2-1|TRBV19
TGTGCCAGTAGTATGAGCGGGACCTCCTACAATGAGCAGTTCTTC
CASSMSGTSYNEQFF
>-|-|TRBJ1-2|TRBV30
TGTGCCTGGAAAGCGCGGGTTCACGGCTACACCTTC
CAWKARVHGYTF
>-|-|TRBJ2-7|TRBV7-6
TGTGCCAGCAGTCCGGGACTCAGGAACTACGAGCAGTACTTC
CASSPGLRNYEQYF
>-|-|TRBJ2-3|TRBV30
TGTGCCTGGAGTGGCGCTGCCACAGATACGCAGTATTTT
CAWSGAATDTQYF
>-|-|TRBJ2-5|TRBV9
TGTGCCAGCAGCGCTCACCTCGGGACTCCGCAGTACTTC
CASSAHLGTPQYF
>-|-|TRBJ2-7|TRBV9
TGTGCCAGCAGCGTAGGAGTAGCGGATGCCTCCTACGAGCAGTACTTC
CASSVGVADASYEQYF
>-|TRBD2|TRBJ2-5|TRBV5-1
TGCGCCAGCAGCATGCAACTAGCGGGAGATCAAGAGACCCAGTACTTC
CASSMQLAGDQETQYF
>-|TRBD1|TRBJ1-5|TRBV2
TGTGCCAGCAGGGGACAGGGGGGCAATCAGCCCCAGCATTTT
CASRGQGGNQPQHF
>-|TRBD2|TRBJ2-3|TRBV5-4
TGTGCCAGCAGCTCCATGACTAGCGGGGGGTGGAATACGCAGTATTTT
CASSSMTSGGWNTQYF